Listed below are T cell receptor beta chains from one sample, sequenced in a study of CDR3 diversity in severe acne. Using its own MiXCR run on the PCR reads, TCRdb lists one record per CDR3 protein. The repertoire has approximately 90,000 distinct CDR3 sequences, under 55% of them found once; the top ten carry 11%. The material sequenced was blood. The receptor set was obtained from a male donor with severe acne vulgaris. The CDR3 runs from the conserved cysteine through the conserved F or W. Fields, in order: J gene, V gene, CDR3 length, D gene, clone size, CDR3 protein, CDR3 DNA. The D gene is left open where the match is weak. Only some rows state a clone size, as once, few, many or a class for expanded clones.

j_call: TRBJ2-7
v_call: TRBV7-2
cdr3_length: 16
d_call: .
clone_size: .
cdr3_aa: CASSLVVADSSYEQYF
cdr3_nt: TGTGCCAGTAGCTTAGTTGTAGCGGACAGCTCCTACGAGCAGTACTTC

j_call: TRBJ2-3
v_call: TRBV5-1
cdr3_length: 23
d_call: TRBD2
clone_size: .
cdr3_aa: CASSAYRPRLAGGLRGGRDTQYF
cdr3_nt: TGCGCCAGCAGCGCCTATCGCCCCAGACTAGCGGGAGGACTCCGGGGGGGTAGGGATACGCAGTATTTT

j_call: TRBJ2-2
v_call: TRBV19
cdr3_length: 14
d_call: .
clone_size: many
cdr3_aa: CASSITRVGGELFF
cdr3_nt: TGTGCCAGTAGTATAACTCGGGTTGGCGGGGAGCTGTTTTTT

j_call: TRBJ1-2
v_call: TRBV25-1
cdr3_length: 14
d_call: .
clone_size: .
cdr3_aa: CASSDQGRHYGYTF
cdr3_nt: TGTGCCAGCAGTGACCAGGGAAGGCACTATGGCTACACCTTC

j_call: TRBJ2-3
v_call: TRBV10-3
cdr3_length: 14
d_call: .
clone_size: many
cdr3_aa: CAISESGRSNTQYF
cdr3_nt: TGTGCCATCAGTGAGTCGGGCCGCTCGAATACGCAGTATTTT

j_call: TRBJ2-5
v_call: TRBV12-3/TRBV12-4
cdr3_length: 14
d_call: .
clone_size: many
cdr3_aa: CASSTGRGQETQYF
cdr3_nt: TGTGCCAGCAGCACGGGCCGGGGCCAAGAGACCCAGTACTTC

j_call: TRBJ2-2
v_call: TRBV5-8
cdr3_length: 16
d_call: .
clone_size: many
cdr3_aa: CASSKSQLPPTGELFF
cdr3_nt: TGTGCCAGCAGCAAGTCACAGCTTCCTCCTACCGGGGAGCTGTTTTTT

j_call: TRBJ2-4
v_call: TRBV20-1
cdr3_length: 13
d_call: .
clone_size: once
cdr3_aa: CSAPHGFVNIQYF
cdr3_nt: TGCAGTGCTCCTCACGGGTTTGTCAACATTCAGTACTTC

j_call: TRBJ2-2
v_call: TRBV2
cdr3_length: 13
d_call: .
clone_size: once
cdr3_aa: CASWAGVTGELFF
cdr3_nt: TGTGCCAGCTGGGCAGGGGTCACCGGGGAGCTGTTTTTT

j_call: TRBJ1-1
v_call: TRBV6-6
cdr3_length: 15
d_call: .
clone_size: .
cdr3_aa: CASRHGGGGKTEAFF
cdr3_nt: TGTGCCAGCAGACACGGCGGGGGGGGAAAAACTGAAGCTTTCTTT

j_call: TRBJ2-7
v_call: TRBV14
cdr3_length: 13
d_call: TRBD2
clone_size: .
cdr3_aa: CASSPLAGNEQYF
cdr3_nt: TGTGCCAGCAGCCCCCTAGCGGGAAACGAGCAGTACTTC

j_call: TRBJ2-1
v_call: TRBV5-1
cdr3_length: 13
d_call: .
clone_size: many
cdr3_aa: CASSLGASQEQFF
cdr3_nt: TGCGCCAGCAGCTTGGGGGCCAGCCAGGAGCAGTTCTTC

j_call: TRBJ2-7
v_call: TRBV15
cdr3_length: 15
d_call: TRBD2
clone_size: once
cdr3_aa: CATSSQTSGDYEQYF
cdr3_nt: TGTGCCACCAGCAGCCAGACTAGCGGGGACTACGAGCAGTACTTC

j_call: TRBJ2-7
v_call: TRBV25-1
cdr3_length: 15
d_call: .
clone_size: once
cdr3_aa: CASSSSRLVAYEQYF
cdr3_nt: TGTGCCAGCAGTAGTTCGAGACTAGTCGCCTACGAGCAGTACTTC

j_call: TRBJ2-5
v_call: TRBV25-1
cdr3_length: 15
d_call: TRBD2
clone_size: .
cdr3_aa: CASRTSGAYQETQYF
cdr3_nt: TGCGCCAGCAGGACTAGCGGGGCGTACCAAGAGACCCAGTACTTC

j_call: TRBJ2-7
v_call: TRBV11-2
cdr3_length: 13
d_call: TRBD2
clone_size: many
cdr3_aa: CASRGDHSYEQYF
cdr3_nt: TGTGCCAGCCGGGGGGATCACTCCTACGAGCAGTACTTC

j_call: TRBJ2-7
v_call: TRBV19
cdr3_length: 13
d_call: .
clone_size: .
cdr3_aa: CASSWHISYEQYF
cdr3_nt: TGTGCCAGTAGCTGGCACATCTCCTACGAGCAGTACTTC

j_call: TRBJ2-2
v_call: TRBV12-3/TRBV12-4
cdr3_length: 14
d_call: TRBD2
clone_size: once
cdr3_aa: CASTGWEGTGELFF
cdr3_nt: TGTGCCAGCACCGGGTGGGAGGGCACCGGGGAGCTGTTTTTT

j_call: TRBJ2-1
v_call: TRBV2
cdr3_length: 14
d_call: .
clone_size: medium-sized
cdr3_aa: CASQRTTSYNEQFF
cdr3_nt: TGTGCCAGCCAACGAACGACTAGTTACAATGAGCAGTTCTTC

j_call: TRBJ1-3
v_call: TRBV30
cdr3_length: 14
d_call: .
clone_size: few
cdr3_aa: CAWSVFNSGNTIYF
cdr3_nt: TGTGCCTGGAGTGTATTTAACTCTGGAAACACCATATATTTT

j_call: TRBJ1-2
v_call: TRBV7-3
cdr3_length: 17
d_call: .
clone_size: .
cdr3_aa: CASIGVLAGHRNYGYTF
cdr3_nt: TGTGCCAGCATCGGTGTTCTCGCGGGACACCGAAACTATGGCTACACCTTC

j_call: TRBJ2-7
v_call: TRBV6-5
cdr3_length: 15
d_call: .
clone_size: many
cdr3_aa: CASSYSRDIADEQYF
cdr3_nt: TGTGCCAGCAGTTACTCACGCGATATCGCCGACGAGCAGTACTTC

j_call: TRBJ2-7
v_call: TRBV6-1
cdr3_length: 15
d_call: TRBD2
clone_size: few
cdr3_aa: CASSEALAGSYEQYF
cdr3_nt: TGTGCCAGCAGTGAAGCGCTAGCGGGATCCTACGAGCAGTACTTC

j_call: TRBJ2-7
v_call: TRBV29-1
cdr3_length: 15
d_call: TRBD1
clone_size: .
cdr3_aa: CSVFLARTGINEQYF
cdr3_nt: TGCAGCGTCTTCCTCGCCAGGACAGGGATAAACGAGCAGTACTTC

j_call: TRBJ2-7
v_call: TRBV12-3/TRBV12-4
cdr3_length: 13
d_call: .
clone_size: once
cdr3_aa: CASSLVREDEQYF
cdr3_nt: TGTGCCAGCAGTTTAGTGCGGGAAGACGAGCAGTACTTC

j_call: TRBJ1-4
v_call: TRBV3-1
cdr3_length: 17
d_call: .
clone_size: many
cdr3_aa: CASSPTGLVETNEKLFF
cdr3_nt: TGTGCCAGCAGCCCTACCGGCTTGGTAGAAACTAATGAAAAACTGTTTTTT

j_call: TRBJ2-7
v_call: TRBV9
cdr3_length: 12
d_call: .
clone_size: few
cdr3_aa: CASSVEGGRQYF
cdr3_nt: TGTGCCAGCAGCGTAGAAGGAGGGAGGCAGTACTTC

j_call: TRBJ2-4
v_call: TRBV6-1
cdr3_length: 13
d_call: .
clone_size: .
cdr3_aa: CASSEAEENIQYF
cdr3_nt: TGTGCCAGCAGTGAAGCTGAGGAAAACATTCAGTACTTC

j_call: TRBJ2-7
v_call: TRBV6-2/TRBV6-3
cdr3_length: 11
d_call: .
clone_size: many
cdr3_aa: CASTEGHEQYF
cdr3_nt: TGTGCCAGCACAGAGGGACACGAGCAGTACTTC

j_call: TRBJ1-2
v_call: TRBV19
cdr3_length: 14
d_call: .
clone_size: .
cdr3_aa: CASSIPGSRRGYTF
cdr3_nt: TGTGCCAGTAGTATTCCAGGGAGTAGGCGTGGCTACACCTTC

j_call: TRBJ1-4
v_call: TRBV2
cdr3_length: 14
d_call: TRBD1
clone_size: .
cdr3_aa: CASTAGTGGEKLFF
cdr3_nt: TGTGCCAGCACGGCCGGGACAGGGGGTGAAAAACTGTTTTTT

j_call: TRBJ2-7
v_call: TRBV6-5
cdr3_length: 15
d_call: TRBD2
clone_size: medium-sized
cdr3_aa: CASSPKVAGGYEQYF
cdr3_nt: TGTGCCAGCAGCCCTAAGGTAGCGGGGGGCTACGAGCAGTACTTC

j_call: TRBJ2-7
v_call: TRBV20-1
cdr3_length: 12
d_call: .
clone_size: many
cdr3_aa: CSARTGSYEQYF
cdr3_nt: TGCAGTGCTAGGACAGGCAGCTACGAGCAGTACTTC

j_call: TRBJ1-2
v_call: TRBV20-1
cdr3_length: 14
d_call: .
clone_size: large
cdr3_aa: CSARVCCPNYGYTF
cdr3_nt: TGCAGTGCTAGAGTTTGCTGTCCTAACTATGGCTACACCTTC

j_call: TRBJ1-4
v_call: TRBV2
cdr3_length: 15
d_call: TRBD1
clone_size: .
cdr3_aa: CASSELVAGGEKLFF
cdr3_nt: TGTGCCAGCAGTGAACTTGTGGCAGGGGGTGAAAAACTGTTTTTT

j_call: TRBJ2-7
v_call: TRBV25-1
cdr3_length: 12
d_call: .
clone_size: medium-sized
cdr3_aa: CASSGRIYEQYF
cdr3_nt: TGTGCCAGCAGTGGGAGGATTTACGAGCAGTACTTC

j_call: TRBJ2-7
v_call: TRBV13
cdr3_length: 14
d_call: TRBD1
clone_size: .
cdr3_aa: CASSLSQGAYEQYF
cdr3_nt: TGTGCCAGCAGCTTATCACAGGGGGCCTACGAGCAGTACTTC

j_call: TRBJ2-3
v_call: TRBV10-1
cdr3_length: 16
d_call: TRBD2
clone_size: .
cdr3_aa: CASRGGGTSGRDTQYF
cdr3_nt: TGCGCCAGCAGAGGGGGGGGGACTAGCGGGAGGGATACGCAGTATTTT

j_call: TRBJ2-7
v_call: TRBV7-3
cdr3_length: 14
d_call: .
clone_size: .
cdr3_aa: CASSLLAGRGEQYF
cdr3_nt: TGTGCCAGCAGCTTACTCGCCGGGAGAGGCGAGCAGTACTTC

j_call: TRBJ2-7
v_call: TRBV6-2/TRBV6-3
cdr3_length: 14
d_call: TRBD2
clone_size: once
cdr3_aa: CASSRGLAGDKQYF
cdr3_nt: TGTGCCAGCAGCAGGGGACTAGCGGGAGATAAGCAGTACTTC

j_call: TRBJ2-3
v_call: TRBV27
cdr3_length: 15
d_call: .
clone_size: few
cdr3_aa: CASSPRGTSTDTQYF
cdr3_nt: TGTGCCAGCAGTCCTCGGGGGACGAGCACAGATACGCAGTATTTT

j_call: TRBJ2-7
v_call: TRBV9
cdr3_length: 14
d_call: TRBD1
clone_size: few
cdr3_aa: CASSNRDRAYEQYF
cdr3_nt: TGTGCCAGCAGCAACCGGGACAGGGCCTACGAGCAGTACTTC

j_call: TRBJ2-7
v_call: TRBV15
cdr3_length: 13
d_call: .
clone_size: .
cdr3_aa: CATSRDKRYEQYF
cdr3_nt: TGTGCCACCAGCAGAGATAAACGGTACGAGCAGTACTTC

j_call: TRBJ2-7
v_call: TRBV10-3
cdr3_length: 15
d_call: TRBD1
clone_size: once
cdr3_aa: CAISESTGGSYEQYF
cdr3_nt: TGTGCCATCAGTGAGTCGACAGGGGGCTCCTACGAGCAGTACTTC

j_call: TRBJ2-6
v_call: TRBV29-1
cdr3_length: 13
d_call: .
clone_size: .
cdr3_aa: CSARTAGANVLTF
cdr3_nt: TGCAGCGCCAGGACAGCTGGGGCCAACGTCCTGACTTTC

j_call: TRBJ2-7
v_call: TRBV6-1
cdr3_length: 16
d_call: TRBD2
clone_size: .
cdr3_aa: CASSEALAGGFYEQYF
cdr3_nt: TGTGCCAGCAGTGAAGCGCTAGCGGGAGGGTTCTACGAGCAGTACTTC

j_call: TRBJ2-7
v_call: TRBV6-2/TRBV6-3
cdr3_length: 13
d_call: .
clone_size: few
cdr3_aa: CASSYSLAYEQYF
cdr3_nt: TGTGCCAGCAGTTACTCCTTGGCCTACGAGCAGTACTTC

j_call: TRBJ2-7
v_call: TRBV25-1
cdr3_length: 16
d_call: TRBD1
clone_size: .
cdr3_aa: CASSRNADRGFYEQYF
cdr3_nt: TGTGCCAGCAGCCGGAACGCGGACAGGGGGTTTTACGAGCAGTACTTC

j_call: TRBJ1-5
v_call: TRBV28
cdr3_length: 16
d_call: .
clone_size: .
cdr3_aa: CASSPGTLWSNQPQHF
cdr3_nt: TGTGCCAGCAGTCCCGGGACATTATGGAGCAATCAGCCCCAGCATTTT

j_call: TRBJ2-7
v_call: TRBV7-2
cdr3_length: 14
d_call: .
clone_size: many
cdr3_aa: CASSLRLAFYEQYF
cdr3_nt: TGTGCCAGCAGCTTACGGCTAGCGTTTTACGAGCAGTACTTC

j_call: TRBJ2-7
v_call: TRBV7-9
cdr3_length: 13
d_call: .
clone_size: .
cdr3_aa: CASSFRNSYEQYF
cdr3_nt: TGTGCCAGCAGCTTTAGAAACAGCTACGAGCAGTACTTC

j_call: TRBJ2-7
v_call: TRBV20-1
cdr3_length: 16
d_call: .
clone_size: .
cdr3_aa: CSARDRGSEPSYEQYF
cdr3_nt: TGCAGTGCTAGAGATAGGGGTAGCGAACCCTCCTACGAGCAGTACTTC

j_call: TRBJ2-3
v_call: TRBV12-3/TRBV12-4
cdr3_length: 15
d_call: TRBD1
clone_size: many
cdr3_aa: CASSSGQWRTDTQYF
cdr3_nt: TGTGCCAGCAGTTCGGGACAGTGGCGGACAGATACGCAGTATTTT

j_call: TRBJ1-2
v_call: TRBV29-1
cdr3_length: 14
d_call: .
clone_size: .
cdr3_aa: CSVELGPTGYGYTF
cdr3_nt: TGCAGCGTTGAACTTGGGCCGACGGGATATGGCTACACCTTC

j_call: TRBJ2-3
v_call: TRBV20-1
cdr3_length: 13
d_call: TRBD2
clone_size: many
cdr3_aa: CSARLAGADTQYF
cdr3_nt: TGCAGTGCTCGGCTAGCGGGAGCAGATACGCAGTATTTT

j_call: TRBJ1-1
v_call: TRBV7-6
cdr3_length: 15
d_call: .
clone_size: many
cdr3_aa: CASSPRQGMNTEAFF
cdr3_nt: TGTGCCAGCAGCCCTCGGCAAGGCATGAACACTGAAGCTTTCTTT

j_call: TRBJ1-6
v_call: TRBV20-1
cdr3_length: 16
d_call: TRBD1
clone_size: .
cdr3_aa: CSARPRDRGGGSPLHF
cdr3_nt: TGCAGTGCTAGACCGAGGGACAGGGGGGGGGGTTCACCCCTCCACTTT